One sample yielded the 7 T cell receptor beta chains listed below, sequenced in a study of blood T cell repertoires in COVID-19. Generated by immunoSEQ multiplex PCR, the TCRdb table keeps only in-frame clones and is missing some. The sample lists 100,000 or so clones; about nine tenths were seen once. The sequencing input was peripheral blood. The receptors shown here come from a man in his fifties or sixties with acute or convalescent COVID-19.

There are a few counts of this clone. The chain has TRBV24-1 and TRBJ2-1; D possibly corresponds to TRBD2 (5 bases). Looked up from germline, CDR1 is KGHDR and CDR2 is SFDVKD. The CDR3 consists of 16 residues. Trimming pared 1 base from V and 3 bases from J, leaving 12 bases between. The CDR3: CATSDFKLGNYNEQFF. The CDR3 region has the DNA TGTGCCACCAGTGATTTTAAACTAGGGAACTACAATGAGCAGTTCTTC.

The chain joins TRBV2 to TRBJ2-1, with 7 bases identical to TRBD1. This CDR3 has 13 amino acids. Germline CDR1 and CDR2: SNHLY and FYNNEI. V shed 7 bases and J 5 bases; nucleotides not matched to a gene: 5. This CDR3 reads CASTGGPDNEQFF. The DNA for the CDR3 is TGTGCCAGCACAGGGGGACCAGACAATGAGCAGTTCTTC.

J is TRBJ2-1 and V is TRBV18; 8 bases match TRBD2. This CDR3 spans 15 amino acids. Trimming removed 3 bases from V and 6 bases from J; junction bases left unmatched: 7. CDR1 and CDR2 (germline): KGHSH, LQKENI. The CDR3: CASSPREGSGNEQFF. The CDR3 nucleotides read TGTGCCAGCTCACCCCGGGAGGGGTCAGGCAATGAGCAGTTCTTC.

The rearrangement uses TRBV6-2 or TRBV6-3 and TRBJ2-7; weak D call: TRBD2 (6 bases). Germline V gene data show CDR1 as MNHEY and CDR2 as SVGEGT. The length of the CDR3 is 15 residues. Trimming left V 5 bases short and J 5 bases short, with 19 bases between. CDR3 bases: TGTGCCAGCAGTCGGGACTCCCCTCGTTGGGACGAGCAGTACGTC. It is translated as CASSRDSPRWDEQYV.

The chain is built from TRBV7-8 and TRBJ2-1; weak D call: TRBD2 (6 bases). Germline loops: CDR1 SGHVS, CDR2 FQNEAQ. The CDR3 covers 16 residues. Trimming cost V 5 bases and J 3 bases, with 17 bases left between them. The CDR3 is CASSLRTKNHYNEQFF. The CDR3 DNA is TGTGCCAGCAGCCTCCGGACTAAGAATCACTACAATGAGCAGTTCTTC.

The V and J genes are TRBV5-6 and TRBJ1-4, with 9 bases fitting TRBD1. After removal of 2 bases from V and 5 bases from J, the junction contained 7 bases not matched to a gene. The CDR3 is 16 residues long. Germline assignment: CDR1 SGHDT and CDR2 YYEEEE. The DNA of the CDR3 is TGTGCCAGCAGCTTTTGGGACAGGGTTCAAAATGAAAAACTGTTTTTT. Translating gives CASSFWDRVQNEKLFF.

J is TRBJ2-3 and V is TRBV18, with TRBD2 identical over 14 bases. The CDR3 spans 16 residues. Germline V CDR1 and CDR2: KGHSH, LQKENI. V trimming: 2 bases; J trimming: 4 bases; junction bases outside the gene matches: 2. CDR3 sequence (DNA): TGTGCCAGCTCACCAAGACTAGCGGGAGGGCCAGATACGCAGTATTTT. Protein product: CASSPRLAGGPDTQYF.